This T cell receptor (beta chain) was retrieved from a study of graft-versus-host responses after intestinal transplantation. This CDR3 comprises 16 residues. Profiling relied on immunoSEQ multiplex PCR, and the TCRdb table lists in-frame clones only, not all of them. The data hold 13,000 or so clones, with around 38% observed a single time. The V and J genes are TRBV21-1 and TRBJ2-7; TRBD1 is the table's D call and was not checked against the DNA. TRBV21-1 is a pseudogene. This sample comprised alloreactive CD4+ T cells from a mixed lymphocyte reaction culture, obtained before intestinal transplant. The subset here: CFSE-low proliferating T cells sorted from approximately 6-day pre-transplant mixed lymphocyte reaction (GvH or HvG direction). This clonotype was obtained from a human patient who received an intestinal transplant. The CDR3 DNA reads TGTGCCAGCAGCTCCTCGGACAGGGGCGATTTATACGAGCAGTACTTC. It yields the protein CASSSSDRGDLYEQYF.